The 31 T cell receptor beta chains given below trace back to one sample, sequenced in a study of blood T cell repertoires in COVID-19. Generated by immunoSEQ multiplex PCR, the TCRdb table keeps only in-frame clones and is missing some. The data hold some 69,000 clones, with roughly three quarters observed a single time. The sequenced material came from peripheral blood. These receptors originate from a human donor in a cohort sampled during active COVID-19.

V and J are TRBV11-3 and TRBJ2-1, with TRBD1 as a possible D gene (5 bases). Germline CDR1 and CDR2: SGHNT and YENEEA. The germline V and J ends were trimmed by 6 bases and 7 bases, with 10 bases remaining between them. This CDR3 is built from 12 residues. CDR3: CASSRGRNEQFF. For the CDR3, the DNA is TGTGCCAGCAGTAGGGGTAGGAATGAGCAGTTCTTC.

This chain uses TRBV11-2 with TRBJ2-5, with D perhaps matching TRBD2 (5 bases). Germline values: CDR1 SGHAT, CDR2 FQNNGV. The CDR3 totals 15 residues. The V end lost 0 bases, the J end lost 0 bases, and 8 bases lay between the germline ends. CDR3 region: CASSLDLGNQETQYF. CDR3 nucleotides: TGTGCCAGCAGCTTAGATCTCGGGAACCAAGAGACCCAGTACTTC.

The chain couples TRBV18 to TRBJ2-1, with 8 bases aligning to TRBD2. Germline V gives CDR1 KGHSH, CDR2 LQKENI. The CDR3 sequence is 16 residues long. Trimming took 2 bases from V and 5 from J; bases not matched to a gene: 8. The CDR3 bases are TGTGCCAGCTCACCAAGTTTACCGGGACTAGACAATGAGCAGTTCTTC. It encodes CASSPSLPGLDNEQFF.

The chain links TRBV5-8 to TRBJ1-5; D is possibly TRBD1 (5 bases). This CDR3 is 17 amino acids long. Trimming stripped 3 bases from V and 0 bases from J, with 16 bases between. In germline, CDR1 is SGHTS, CDR2 YDEGEE. CDR3 nucleotide sequence: TGTGCCAGCAGCTCGGCCCCGGGACTCCTTAGCAATCAGCCCCAGCATTTT. Its protein is CASSSAPGLLSNQPQHF.

The chain has TRBV25-1 and TRBJ1-6, with 7 positions matching TRBD1. V gave up 7 bases and J gave up 7 bases; unmatched junction bases: 7. Germline assignment: CDR1 MGHDK and CDR2 SYGVNS. This CDR3 is 14 amino acids long. As DNA, the CDR3 is TGTGCCAGCAAGGAGGACAGGCCGAATTCACCCCTCCACTTT. Its translation: CASKEDRPNSPLHF.

The rearrangement uses TRBV5-1 and TRBJ2-5; 10 nucleotides agree with TRBD1. This CDR3 contains 16 residues. Germline V gene sequence: CDR1 SGHRS, CDR2 YFSETQ. V lost 4 bases and J lost 4; bases outside the gene matches: 10. This CDR3 reads CASSRTGQGLVETQYF. CDR3 coding DNA: TGCGCCAGCAGCCGTACGGGACAGGGGTTGGTAGAGACCCAGTACTTC. The whole variable domain, remainder taken from reference TRBV5-1 and TRBJ2-5, is KAGVTQTPRYLIKTRGQQVTLSCSPISGHRSVSWYQQTPGQGLQFLFEYFSETQRNKGNFPGRFSGRQFSNSRSEMNVSTLELGDSALYLCASSRTGQGLVETQYFGPGTRLLVL.

The chain carries TRBV5-1 and TRBJ2-7; no clear D. The CDR3 covers 15 residues. Germline CDR1 SGHRS, CDR2 YFSETQ. Trimming shortened V by 4 bases and J by 1 base, and 15 bases separated the two germline ends. As DNA, the CDR3 is TGCGCCAGCAGCACCTCCCTAGGCGAATCCTACGAGCAGTACTTC. This encodes CASSTSLGESYEQYF.

This chain's CDR3 is CAWSLTGSGNTIYF. CDR3 sequence (DNA): TGTGCCTGGAGCCTAACAGGGAGTGGAAACACCATATATTTT. J is TRBJ1-3 and V is TRBV30; D perhaps matches TRBD1 (6 bases). The CDR3 spans 14 residues. V dropped 3 bases and J dropped 3 bases, with 12 bases sitting between them. Germline loops: CDR1 GTSNPN, CDR2 SVGIG (reference sequence). Variable domain in full (rest from reference TRBV30 and TRBJ1-3): SQTIHQWPATLVQPVGSPLSLECTVEGTSNPNLYWYRQAAGRGLQLLFYSVGIGQISSEVPQNLSASRPQDRQFILSSKKLLLSDSGFYLCAWSLTGSGNTIYFGEGSWLTVV.

The chain uses TRBV18 and TRBJ1-5, with TRBD1 matching 7 bases. V dropped 3 bases and J dropped 7; count of bases not matched to a gene: 3. Germline loops: CDR1 KGHSH, CDR2 LQKENI. The CDR3 is made up of 13 amino acids. CDR3 region: CASSPPGGQPQHF. Here the CDR3 DNA reads TGTGCCAGCTCACCCCCAGGGGGACAGCCCCAGCATTTT.

This clone was detected only once. The chain carries TRBV28 and TRBJ2-7; D gene unclear. This CDR3 region has 11 residues. V lost 5 bases and J lost 6, with 8 bases in between. Germline lookup yields CDR1 MDHEN and CDR2 SYDVKM. The CDR3 protein is CASSPMSEQYF. CDR3 in DNA: TGTGCCAGCAGTCCCATGTCCGAGCAGTACTTC.

This clone was found a few times. J is TRBJ2-7 and V is TRBV7-8, with D perhaps matching TRBD1 (6 bases). The CDR3 spans 16 residues. Germline V CDR1 and CDR2: SGHVS, FQNEAQ. The V gene lost 1 base and the J gene lost 0 bases, with 13 bases spanning the gap. The CDR3 coding sequence is TGTGCCAGCAGCTTAGGGAGGACAGCCAGCTCCTACGAGCAGTACTTC. This codes for CASSLGRTASSYEQYF.

This chain uses TRBV27 with TRBJ2-2; D might be TRBD1 (5 bases). Trimming removed 7 bases from V and 4 bases from J, with 13 bases in between. Germline loops: CDR1 MNHEY, CDR2 SMNVEV (reference sequence). The CDR3 length is 14 residues. CDR3 sequence (DNA): TGTGCCAGCACCCCTTGGGGCCGCACCGGGGAGCTGTTTTTT. Amino acid sequence: CASTPWGRTGELFF.

This chain links TRBV10-2 with TRBJ2-1; TRBD2 matches 11 bases. CDR3 length: 15 residues. V lost 6 bases and J lost 4; bases outside the gene matches: 5. Germline loops: CDR1 WSHSY, CDR2 SAAADI. The CDR3 DNA sequence: TGCGCCAGCAGGCCGGGACTAGCGGAGTACAATGAGCAGTTCTTC. Its translation is CASRPGLAEYNEQFF.

The chain joins TRBV3-1 (or the pseudogene TRBV3-2) to TRBJ2-7; no reliable D call. From germline, CDR1 is LGHDT and CDR2 YNNKEL (reference sequence). V lost 4 bases and J 2 bases, leaving 3 bases between the germline ends. The CDR3 spans 11 residues. The CDR3 region has the DNA TGTGCCAGCAGCCCTGCCTACGAGCAGTACTTC. This gives the protein CASSPAYEQYF.

This clone was seen a single time. The chain recombines TRBV27 with TRBJ1-3; TRBD1 matches 9 bases. CDR1 is MNHEY, CDR2 SMNVEV, per germline (reference sequence). The V segment lost 8 bases and the J segment 4 bases; nucleotides outside the gene matches: 9. The CDR3 loop spans 15 amino acids. The CDR3 here is CASSTQGARGNTIYF. CDR3 DNA: TGTGCCAGCTCTACACAGGGGGCGCGGGGAAACACCATATATTTT.

The rearrangement links TRBV11-2 to TRBJ2-2; TRBD1 matches 10 bases. CDR3 length: 16 amino acids. The V segment lost 3 bases and the J segment 6 bases; nucleotides outside the gene matches: 7. Germline V lookup: CDR1 SGHAT, CDR2 FQNNGV. The CDR3 region is CASSFRTGGGSGELFF. The CDR3 DNA sequence: TGTGCCAGCAGCTTCCGGACAGGGGGGGGCTCCGGGGAGCTGTTTTTT. The full variable domain, its missing parts supplied by reference TRBV11-2 and TRBJ2-2, is EAGVAQSPRYKIIEKRQSVAFWCNPISGHATLYWYQQILGQGPKLLIQFQNNGVVDDSQLPKDRFSAERLKGVDSTLKIQPAKLEDSAVYLCASSFRTGGGSGELFFGEGSRLTVL.

This sequence joins TRBV5-5 and TRBJ2-2; 8 nucleotides line up with TRBD1. The V and J ends lost 4 bases and 6 bases, in that order; junction bases with no gene match: 8. The CDR3 covers 15 residues. CDR1 and CDR2 (germline): SGHKS, YYEKEE (reference sequence). CDR3 region: CASSQRQGISGELFF. As DNA, the CDR3 is TGTGCCAGCAGCCAGCGACAGGGGATCTCCGGGGAGCTGTTTTTT.

The chain uses TRBV11-2 and TRBJ2-5; perhaps TRBD1 as D (5 bases). Germline V lookup: CDR1 SGHAT, CDR2 FQNNGV. Trimming left V 0 bases short and J 2 bases short, with 10 bases between. The CDR3 sequence is 15 residues long. CDR3 nucleotide sequence: TGTGCCAGCAGCTTAGACCCAGGGAAACAAGAGACCCAGTACTTC. Amino acids: CASSLDPGKQETQYF.

This clone was picked up one time. The J gene is TRBJ1-3, the V gene TRBV19, with TRBD1 as a possible D gene (6 bases). The CDR3 covers 15 residues. V lost 5 bases and J 0 bases, leaving 11 bases between the germline ends. Looked up from germline, CDR1 is LNHDA and CDR2 is SQIVND (reference sequence). The CDR3 DNA reads TGTGCCAGTAGTGCACAGGGTAGCTCTGGAAACACCATATATTTT. This encodes CASSAQGSSGNTIYF.

Here the CDR3 DNA reads TGTGCCACCAGCCATTATAGGAGCACCGGGGAGCTGTTTTTT. It translates to CATSHYRSTGELFF. The chain has TRBV24-1 and TRBJ2-2; the D is unclear. This CDR3 spans 14 amino acids. V gave up 7 bases and J gave up 4 bases, with 12 bases separating them. From germline, CDR1 is KGHDR and CDR2 SFDVKD.

The chain links TRBV29-1 to TRBJ1-2; tentative D call: TRBD1 (6 bases). Trimming pared 6 bases from V and 5 bases from J, leaving 16 bases between. This CDR3 contains 13 residues. Germline V lookup: CDR1 SQVTM, CDR2 ANQGSEA. DNA for the CDR3: TGCAGCGTAGTCAGGACAGCTCCTTATGGCTACACCTTC. It codes for CSVVRTAPYGYTF.

The genes are TRBV15 and TRBJ1-6; 7 bases agree with TRBD1. Germline V lookup: CDR1 LNHNV, CDR2 YYDKDF (reference sequence). The CDR3 is 15 amino acids. Losses at the gene ends were 0 bases for V and 10 bases for J; bases not matched to a gene: 6. CDR3 nucleotide sequence: TGTGCCACCAGCAGAGATCGTGGAGGGGGCTCACCCCTCCACTTT. This encodes CATSRDRGGGSPLHF.

This chain links TRBV27 with TRBJ2-1; no clear D. CDR1 and CDR2 (germline): MNHEY, SMNVEV (reference sequence). Trimming pared 6 bases from V and 8 bases from J, leaving 8 bases between. The CDR3 is 11 amino acids. CDR3 region: CASRREHEQFF. The CDR3 nucleotides are TGTGCCAGCAGGAGAGAGCATGAGCAGTTCTTC.

This chain uses TRBV2 with TRBJ2-4; 13 bases match TRBD2. With V trimmed by 5 bases and J by 0 bases, 7 bases remained unmatched. CDR3 length: 18 residues. The germline CDR1 and CDR2 sequences are SNHLY and FYNNEI. Here the CDR3 reads CASSPGLAGVLAKNIQYF. The CDR3 nucleotides read TGTGCCAGCAGTCCCGGACTAGCGGGGGTTCTAGCCAAAAACATTCAGTACTTC. The entire variable domain, with the rest obtained from reference TRBV2 and TRBJ2-4, is as follows: EPEVTQTPSHQVTQMGQEVILRCVPISNHLYFYWYRQILGQKVEFLVSFYNNEISEKSEIFDDQFSVERPDGSNFTLKIRSTKLEDSAMYFCASSPGLAGVLAKNIQYFGAGTRLSVL.

This clone was counted a single time. In DNA form, the CDR3 reads TGCGCCAGCAGCTTGGCAGGGGCTAGCACAGATACGCAGTATTTT. This gives the protein CASSLAGASTDTQYF. V and J are TRBV5-1 and TRBJ2-3; a weak D match, TRBD1 (6 bases). The CDR3 runs 15 residues. V was trimmed by 0 bases and J by 0 bases, leaving 8 bases between them. CDR1 and CDR2 (germline): SGHRS, YFSETQ.

This chain joins TRBV5-5 and TRBJ1-2; the match to TRBD1 covers 11 bases. Trimming removed 6 bases from V and 3 bases from J; junction bases left unmatched: 13. The CDR3 runs 17 residues. CDR1 is SGHKS and CDR2 is YYEKEE in the germline V gene (reference sequence). This chain's CDR3 is CASTHNSGDRGDYGYTF. The CDR3 DNA is TGTGCCAGCACCCACAATAGTGGGGACAGGGGGGACTATGGCTACACCTTC.

This chain joins TRBV12-3 or TRBV12-4 and TRBJ2-7; 8 bases match TRBD1. The length of the CDR3 is 13 residues. Unmatched junction bases numbered 4, after V lost 8 bases and J lost 1 base. The DNA for the CDR3 is TGTGCCAGCTCCACAGGGGGGTCCTACGAGCAGTACTTC. Amino acids: CASSTGGSYEQYF.

This clone appeared a few times. The chain has TRBV18 and TRBJ2-7; 8 nucleotides line up with TRBD1. The CDR3 contains 14 residues. Trimming removed 0 bases from V and 5 bases from J; junction bases left unmatched: 3. Germline CDR1 reads KGHSH; CDR2 reads LQKENI. The CDR3 is CASSPPGQAHEQYF. The CDR3 coding sequence is TGTGCCAGCTCACCACCGGGACAGGCCCACGAGCAGTACTTC.

The chain carries TRBV5-6 and TRBJ1-1; no definite D call. The V end was cut by 0 bases, the J end by 7 bases, with 4 bases between. Germline lookup yields CDR1 SGHDT and CDR2 YYEEEE. This CDR3 contains 11 residues. In DNA form, the CDR3 reads TGTGCCAGCAGCTTGGGAGTTGAAGCTTTCTTT. Its translation is CASSLGVEAFF.

The sample holds a few counts of this clone. V is TRBV18 and J is TRBJ2-7, with 12 nucleotides matching TRBD2. The V gene end was trimmed by 4 bases and the J gene end by 7 bases; junction bases not matched to a gene: 2. The CDR3 contains 13 residues. Per the germline V gene, CDR1 is KGHSH and CDR2 is LQKENI. CDR3 sequence (DNA): TGTGCCAGCTCACAAGGACTAGCGGGAGAGCAGTACTTC. Translating gives CASSQGLAGEQYF. The entire variable domain, with the rest obtained from reference TRBV18 and TRBJ2-7, is as follows: NAGVMQNPRHLVRRRGQEARLRCSPMKGHSHVYWYRQLPEEGLKFMVYLQKENIIDESGMPKERFSAEFPKEGPSILRIQQVVRGDSAAYFCASSQGLAGEQYFGPGTRLTVT.

This clone was detected only a few times. This chain connects TRBV19 to TRBJ2-5, with 9 bases that match TRBD2. Germline-derived CDR1 and CDR2 are LNHDA and SQIVND (reference sequence). This CDR3 is built from 15 residues. The V segment lost 6 bases and the J segment 4 bases; nucleotides outside the gene matches: 9. The CDR3 DNA reads TGTGCCAGTAGCGTGAGCGGGGGGCCCCGAGAGACCCAGTACTTC. Residues: CASSVSGGPRETQYF.